Presented here are 24 T cell receptor beta chains from one specimen sequenced in a study of T-cell reconstitution after alpha-beta-depleted transplantation in children. Preparation of the TCRbeta library was carried out with unique molecular identifiers. A single record per CDR3 protein comes from TCRdb applying MiXCR to the PCR reads. The sample carries 250,000 to 400,000 distinct CDR3 sequences, approximately 23% recorded once. The sequencing here drew on PBMCs, mostly from graft donor cells, taken 180 days after TCRalphabeta/CD19-depleted stem cell transplant. Source of these receptors: a male patient between 5 and 17 years old who had a stem cell transplant for acute lymphoblastic leukemia, so the T cells may come from the graft donor.

The CDR3 DNA follows: TGCGCCAGCAGTTCCGCCCACGAGCAGTACTTC. This encodes CASSSAHEQYF. V gene TRBV10-2 combines with J gene TRBJ2-7; D unclear. The CDR3 sequence is 11 residues long. Germline CDR1 reads WSHSY; CDR2 reads SAAADI. V lost 5 bases to trimming and J lost 5 bases, with 7 bases between them.

In its sample, this clonotype was seen a few times. V and J are TRBV6-5 and TRBJ2-7; 8 bases map to TRBD2. The J segment lost 2 bases and the V segment lost 2 bases, leaving 2 bases of the junction unmatched. Germline assignment: CDR1 MNHEY and CDR2 SVGAGI. The CDR3 is 14 amino acids. In DNA, the CDR3 is TGTGCCAGCAGTTACCGGGGGGGCCCCTACGAGCAGTACTTC. This sequence encodes CASSYRGGPYEQYF.

The V call is TRBV9, the J call TRBJ2-1; TRBD2 aligns across 14 bases. The CDR3 is made up of 14 amino acids. The J segment lost 7 bases and the V segment lost 7 bases, leaving 4 bases of the junction unmatched. Germline V CDR1 and CDR2: SGDLS, YYNGEE. In nucleotides, the CDR3 is TGTGCCAGCTCCGGGACTAGCGGGAGAAATGAGCAGTTCTTC. This translates into CASSGTSGRNEQFF.

This clonotype has only a few counts. The rearrangement links TRBV5-1 to TRBJ1-5, with D possibly matching TRBD1 (5 bases). V was trimmed by 0 bases and J by 5 bases, leaving 12 bases between them. Germline V lookup: CDR1 SGHRS, CDR2 YFSETQ. This CDR3 region has 15 residues. CDR3 protein: CASSLGPQGDQPQHF. In nucleotides, the CDR3 is TGCGCCAGCAGCTTGGGGCCCCAAGGGGATCAGCCCCAGCATTTT.

The table lists this clonotype with a few counts. This chain joins TRBV4-1 and TRBJ2-5; a possible D gene is TRBD1 (7 bases). The ends were cut back, 0 bases at V and 3 bases at J, with 20 bases in the middle. This CDR3 is 18 amino acids long. Germline assignment: CDR1 MGHRA and CDR2 YSYEKL. The DNA of the CDR3 is TGCGCCAGCAGCCAAGATCCGGAGGGGGCTTGGAGAAAAGAGACCCAGTACTTC. It yields the protein CASSQDPEGAWRKETQYF.

This clonotype was counted a few times. The chain carries TRBV7-6 and TRBJ1-3; D is undetermined. V was clipped by 6 bases and J by 0 bases, with 9 bases between them. CDR1 is SGHVS and CDR2 is FNYEAQ in the germline V gene. This CDR3 has 14 residues. CDR3 sequence: CASSWSGSGNTIYF. CDR3 coding DNA: TGTGCCAGCAGTTGGAGTGGCTCTGGAAACACCATATATTTT.

CDR3 sequence (DNA): TGCAGTGCCCCGACCCTAGCGGGAGCTTCTAATGAGCAGTTCTTC. It encodes CSAPTLAGASNEQFF. The J gene is TRBJ2-1, the V gene TRBV20-1; 10 bases line up with TRBD2. Germline CDR1 is DFQATT and CDR2 is SNEGSKA (reference sequence). CDR3 length: 15 amino acids. The ends lost 6 bases at V and 7 bases at J; junction bases unmatched: 12.

This clonotype occurred a few times. The J gene is TRBJ2-3, the V gene TRBV7-3; 7 nucleotides line up with TRBD2. The CDR3 has 14 amino acids. V was clipped by 3 bases and J by 5 bases; unmatched bases: 5. CDR1 SGHTA and CDR2 FQGTGA come from the germline V gene. CDR3 DNA: TGTGCCAGCAGCTTGTCGGGAGGTGGAGATACGCAGTATTTT. This encodes CASSLSGGGDTQYF.

This clonotype showed up many times. The chain carries TRBV5-1 and TRBJ1-3; D not resolved. Germline CDR1 is SGHRS and CDR2 is YFSETQ. The V end was cut by 4 bases, the J end by 0 bases, with 8 bases between. This CDR3 has 14 amino acids. The DNA of the CDR3 is TGCGCCAGCAGCCCTCGACTCTCTGGAAACACCATATATTTT. It codes for CASSPRLSGNTIYF.

This clonotype was seen a handful of times. This chain uses TRBV20-1 with TRBJ2-3, with TRBD1 as a possible D gene (6 bases). V lost 3 bases and J lost 0, with 16 bases in between. The CDR3 loop spans 16 amino acids. Germline CDR1 and CDR2: DFQATT and SNEGSKA (reference sequence). CDR3 sequence: CSASLLGAPSTDTQYF. Written as DNA, the CDR3 is TGCAGTGCTAGTCTTTTGGGGGCGCCTAGCACAGATACGCAGTATTTT.

This chain links TRBV20-1 with TRBJ2-7, with 7 bases aligning to TRBD1. This CDR3 region has 13 residues. Germline assignment: CDR1 DFQATT and CDR2 SNEGSKA (reference sequence). The J segment lost 5 bases and the V segment lost 4 bases, leaving 8 bases of the junction unmatched. The CDR3 is CSATRQGTDEQYF. CDR3 in DNA: TGCAGTGCTACCCGACAGGGTACCGACGAGCAGTACTTC.

The genes are TRBV19 and TRBJ2-7; TRBD1 aligns across 9 bases. Losses at the gene ends were 4 bases for V and 2 bases for J; bases not matched to a gene: 6. CDR1 is LNHDA and CDR2 is SQIVND in the germline V gene (reference sequence). The CDR3 runs to 15 residues. CDR3 amino acids: CASSNTGGGPYEQYF. The CDR3 DNA sequence: TGTGCCAGTAGTAACACAGGGGGCGGCCCCTACGAGCAGTACTTC.

This chain joins TRBV9 and TRBJ2-1, with 11 bases lining up with TRBD1. Germline V gene data show CDR1 as SGDLS and CDR2 as YYNGEE. The J segment lost 8 bases and the V segment lost 0 bases, leaving 7 bases of the junction unmatched. The CDR3 length is 16 residues. CDR3 amino acids: CASSVVGRTGGDEQFF. As DNA, the CDR3 is TGTGCCAGCAGCGTAGTAGGGCGGACAGGGGGCGATGAGCAGTTCTTC. The variable domain in full, completed from reference TRBV9 and TRBJ2-1, reads DSGVTQTPKHLITATGQRVTLRCSPRSGDLSVYWYQQSLDQGLQFLIQYYNGEERAKGNILERFSAQQFPDLHSELNLSSLELGDSALYFCASSVVGRTGGDEQFFGPGTRLTVL.

The chain joins TRBV7-6 to TRBJ1-6; TRBD1 agrees at 7 bases. CDR1 is SGHVS, CDR2 FNYEAQ, per germline. The CDR3 loop spans 15 amino acids. With 1 base clipped from V and 7 bases from J, the junction kept 4 bases outside the gene matches. The DNA of the CDR3 is TGTGCCAGCAGCTTAGGCACAGGGGCCAATTCACCCCTCCACTTT. It codes for CASSLGTGANSPLHF. Combining the CDR3 with reference TRBV7-6 and TRBJ1-6 gives the whole variable domain GAGVSQSPRYKVTKRGQDVALRCDPISGHVSLYWYRQALGQGPEFLTYFNYEAQQDKSGLPNDRFSAERPEGSISTLTIQRTEQRDSAMYRCASSLGTGANSPLHFGNGTRLTVT.

This clonotype appeared a few times. The chain has TRBV20-1 and TRBJ2-7; D gene ambiguous. CDR1 is DFQATT, CDR2 SNEGSKA, per germline (reference sequence). The V gene lost 0 bases and the J gene lost 2 bases, with 11 bases spanning the gap. This CDR3 is built from 14 residues. CDR3 sequence (DNA): TGCAGTGCTAGAGATCCCGGATCGCCCTACGAGCAGTACTTC. It specifies CSARDPGSPYEQYF.

The V gene is TRBV20-1, the J gene TRBJ2-7, with D perhaps TRBD2 (6 bases). Trimming pared 0 bases from V and 0 bases from J, leaving 15 bases between. The CDR3 has 16 amino acids. Germline CDR1 is DFQATT and CDR2 is SNEGSKA (reference sequence). CDR3 coding DNA: TGCAGTGCTAGAGATCTCCGGGAGCGGAGCTCCTACGAGCAGTACTTC. Amino acids: CSARDLRERSSYEQYF.

This clonotype was detected only a few times. The chain uses TRBV9 and TRBJ2-5; TRBD2 agrees at 14 bases. Germline V gene data show CDR1 as SGDLS and CDR2 as YYNGEE. The CDR3 has 15 amino acids. V lost 4 bases, J lost 6 bases, and 5 bases stayed unmatched. The CDR3: CASSPGTSGSKTQYF. The CDR3 nucleotides read TGTGCCAGCAGCCCGGGGACTAGCGGGAGCAAGACCCAGTACTTC.

This clonotype has only a few counts. The chain uses TRBV9 and TRBJ2-2; D not resolved. The CDR3 consists of 13 residues. Trimming left V 4 bases short and J 6 bases short, with 10 bases between. From germline, CDR1 is SGDLS and CDR2 YYNGEE. The CDR3 nucleotides are TGTGCCAGCAGCCCCCACCGGGCCGGGGAGCTGTTTTTT. As protein: CASSPHRAGELFF.

This clonotype has only a few counts. The V gene is TRBV7-2, the J gene TRBJ2-1; D might be TRBD1 or TRBD2, each matching 5 bases. V dropped 1 base and J dropped 2 bases, with 9 bases sitting between them. The V gene's germline CDR1 is SGHTA and CDR2 FQGNSA. The CDR3 loop spans 15 amino acids. The CDR3 region is CASSLEGTTYNEQFF. The CDR3 DNA reads as TGTGCCAGCAGCTTAGAAGGGACGACCTACAATGAGCAGTTCTTC.

The CDR3 DNA is TGTGCCAGCAGCCCCACCCGGGGGAGATGGGGTTCCCAAGAGACCCAGTACTTC. It yields the protein CASSPTRGRWGSQETQYF. The chain joins TRBV7-3 to TRBJ2-5; tentatively, D is TRBD2 (6 bases). This CDR3 has 18 amino acids. Germline assignment: CDR1 SGHTA and CDR2 FQGTGA. The germline V and J ends were trimmed by 5 bases and 1 base, with 23 bases remaining between them.

The gene calls are TRBV4-1 and TRBJ2-7, with TRBD2 as a possible D gene (6 bases). Germline V gene lookup returns CDR1 MGHRA and CDR2 YSYEKL. The CDR3 contains 16 residues. V lost 0 bases, J lost 0 bases, and 12 bases lay in between. CDR3 sequence (DNA): TGCGCCAGCAGCCAAGATGGGTTAGCGGACTCCTACGAGCAGTACTTC. It encodes CASSQDGLADSYEQYF.

The rearrangement joins TRBV27 to TRBJ2-5; D gene unclear. With 1 base removed from V and 5 bases from J, the gap between germline ends came to 8 bases. The CDR3 loop spans 13 amino acids. Germline loops: CDR1 MNHEY, CDR2 SMNVEV (reference sequence). CDR3 residues: CASSLLPGETQYF. The CDR3, as DNA: TGTGCCAGCAGTTTATTGCCGGGCGAGACCCAGTACTTC.

The chain combines TRBV27 with TRBJ1-2; 11 bases align to TRBD1. The germline gives CDR1 MNHEY, CDR2 SMNVEV (reference sequence). Unmatched junction bases numbered 6, after V lost 5 bases and J lost 4 bases. This CDR3 is 15 amino acids long. The CDR3 reads CASSTRTGGIYGYTF. CDR3 DNA sequence: TGTGCCAGCAGTACCCGGACAGGGGGCATCTATGGCTACACCTTC.

There are many counts of this clonotype. This chain links TRBV28 with TRBJ1-5, with D maybe TRBD1 (5 bases). Trimming left V 5 bases short and J 4 bases short, with 15 bases between. This CDR3 region has 15 residues. CDR1 and CDR2 from the germline V gene are MDHEN and SYDVKM. CDR3 region: CASSLVGARNQPQHF. CDR3 bases: TGTGCCAGCAGTCTGGTAGGGGCTCGGAATCAGCCCCAGCATTTT.